This T cell receptor (beta chain) originates from a study of CD8 T cells in Susac syndrome (dated by TCRdb to between 2018 and 2021). About the study as a whole: Whether CD8+ T cell activation and differentiation in Susac syndrome was antigen driven was tested using repertoire sequencing. The study compared CD8+ T cell repertoire clonality among 12 healthy donors, around 14 Susac syndrome patients and around 16 multiple sclerosis patients. The investigation overall reported the following: The TCR sequencing and HLA analysis was acknowledged to have included a relatively small number of individuals.

Peripheral blood CD8+ and CD4+ T cells from healthy donors, Susac syndrome patients and multiple sclerosis patients were profiled by high-throughput TCR beta sequencing. The multiple sclerosis controls were treatment-naive patients who had stable or active relapsing-remitting disease and met the revised McDonald criteria. Bulk CD8+ and CD4+ T cells were purified magnetically by negative isolation, whereas CD8+ TEMRA cells were enriched by FACS. Blood was collected in EDTA tubes and processed within 24 hours, with PBMCs isolated through density gradient centrifugation. PBMCs destined for TCR sequencing were cryopreserved in liquid nitrogen and later thawed in a 37 °C water bath. Purity of sorted or isolated CD4+, CD8+ and CD8+ TEMRA cells was at least 90%. RNA was extracted using the RNeasy kit, and roughly 0.5 to 1 ug of the RNA was reverse transcribed with random hexamers. The immunoSEQ multiplex PCR assay, which covers 54 Vbeta and 13 Jbeta segments, was used to amplify TCR beta CDR3 regions. PCR amplification bias was corrected using a synthetic template baseline for primer optimization and computational correction. Per the original workflow: Reads were annotated to V, D and J genes according to IMGT and were analyzed with immunoSEQ Analyzer, with only productive sequences retained. Clonality was computed as one minus Shannon entropy normalized by log2 of the number of productive unique sequences. Public and private clones were assessed among the 100 most prevalent clones of each patient and control. Clones were defined as Susac-specific if absent from the healthy and MS cohorts, from roughly 1,100 published viral clones and from other ImmuneACCESS disease sequences. The public reads were reprocessed in TCRdb via fastp at Q25 and MiXCR, keeping in-frame beta chains. Rows matching on CDR3 protein sequence are summarized as one entry with the most common DNA and genes. TCRdb's processing, not the authors' own work, is the source of the V and J calls. This sample lists fewer than 300,000 distinct CDR3 sequences; approximately 84% were detected once. Of the sample, 0.095% to 0.14% falls within the top ten clones.

Remarks on this clonotype: It has no known antigen specificity. No base-level quality is on record; no much larger clone is a single base apart.

From the germline V gene (reference sequence), CDR1 is MNHEY and CDR2 is SMNVEV. The CDR3 has 15 amino acids, counting the end cysteine and phenylalanine. The sequence is cut down to CDR3 DNA, 45 bases in frame from base 1. V is cut by 5 bases and J by 4 bases, and the space between the germline ends is 15 bases. The source material was CD8+ T cells from PBMCs. The sequence came from a human donor with multiple sclerosis. Here the chain combines TRBV27 and TRBJ2-1; D gene: possibly TRBD1, on 6 matching bases. The bases read TGTGCCAGCAGTCGAACCGGGACATTGTACAATGAGCAGTTCTTC. This sequence encodes CASSRTGTLYNEQFF.